The TCR beta chain under discussion was sequenced for a study of T and B cells in COVID-19 patients. Looking at the study overall: Blood was sampled from COVID-19 patients who were either actively infected or recovered.

Trimming removed 4 bases at V and 5 bases at J, with 22 bases between. The CDR3 sequence is 16 residues long. Germline values: CDR1 SGHRS, CDR2 YFSETQ. Multiplex PCR with BIOMED2 TRB-A/B primer pools amplified TRB rearrangements. TCRdb passed the multiplex PCR reads through MiXCR, listing each CDR3 protein once. The profile shows approximately 17,000 distinct CDR3 sequences, 25% to 35% of them singletons. TRB was amplified from around 250-460 ng of blood genomic DNA. This clonotype has a handful of counts. The sequence was collected from a human donor who had recovered from COVID-19. V is TRBV5-1 and J is TRBJ2-7; the D call may be TRBD1 or TRBD2 (5 bases each). The specimen sequenced was blood. The CDR3 region is CASSPNWTPGANEQYF. In nucleotides, the CDR3 is TGCGCCAGCAGCCCGAACTGGACCCCCGGGGCCAACGAGCAGTACTTC.